These 16 T cell receptor beta chains originate from one sample sequenced in a study of post-analysis software for immune sequencing data. The antigens for these receptors are not known. Incorporated into the TCR beta cDNA libraries were unique molecular identifiers, which served to reduce PCR and sequencing biases. From the PCR reads, TCRdb called clonotypes with MiXCR, one entry per CDR3 protein. The repertoire holds more than 450,000 distinct CDR3 sequences, 34% seen once, with less than 6% in the top ten. Study outcomes and limitations: Higher frequency in patients than in controls was seen for roughly five TRBV segments, with TRBV5-6, TRBV5-1 and TRBV20-1 among them.

Material: blood. The receptors come from a girl younger than 18 with multiple sclerosis.

Details on this clonotype: A junction boundary mismatches the germline segment, possibly from a read error. This chain links TRBV29-1 with TRBJ2-1, with TRBD1 matching over 8 bases. Germline assignment: CDR1 SQVTM and CDR2 ANQGSEA. The CDR3 covers 13 residues. The CDR3 sequence is CGVVGDRYNEQFF. In DNA form, the CDR3 reads TGCGGCGTTGTTGGGGACAGGTACAATGAGCAGTTCTTC.

This rearrangement joins TRBV13 to TRBJ2-4; perhaps TRBD2 as D (5 bases). This CDR3 has 14 residues. Germline V lookup: CDR1 PRHDT, CDR2 FYEKMQ (reference sequence). With 0 bases removed from V and 8 bases from J, the gap between germline ends came to 11 bases. CDR3 loop: CASSLGFLADIQYF. For the CDR3, the DNA is TGTGCCAGCAGCTTAGGCTTCCTAGCCGACATTCAGTACTTC.

This chain connects TRBV4-2 to TRBJ1-1; unclear D gene. The CDR3 contains 14 residues. V dropped 0 bases and J dropped 4 bases, with 9 bases sitting between them. Germline CDR1 LGHNA, CDR2 YNFKEQ. The CDR3 loop is CASSQDYGVTEAFF. The CDR3 DNA reads TGTGCCAGCAGCCAAGATTATGGCGTCACTGAAGCTTTCTTT.

This clonotype was counted only a few times. The rearrangement links TRBV20-1 to TRBJ2-1; no clear D. CDR3 length: 12 amino acids. Germline CDR1 DFQATT, CDR2 SNEGSKA (reference sequence). V was cut by 0 bases and J by 9 bases, with 9 bases left in between. The CDR3 DNA follows: TGCAGTGCTAGAGATCCGGGTCGTGAGCAGTTCTTC. This gives the protein CSARDPGREQFF.

This clonotype came up a few times. The J gene is TRBJ2-6, the V gene TRBV9; D is possibly TRBD2 (5 bases). The V and J ends lost 0 bases and 0 bases respectively, with 7 bases between them. The CDR3 loop spans 16 amino acids. Germline lookup yields CDR1 SGDLS and CDR2 YYNGEE. The DNA for the CDR3 is TGTGCCAGCAGCGTAGATCGGGACTCTGGGGCCAACGTCCTGACTTTC. Encoded protein: CASSVDRDSGANVLTF.

The chain's CDR3 is CSVESGNTEAFF. The CDR3 DNA reads as TGCAGCGTTGAATCCGGGAACACTGAAGCTTTCTTT. This chain uses TRBV29-1 with TRBJ1-1; no reliable D call. Per the germline V gene, CDR1 is SQVTM and CDR2 is ANQGSEA. The germline V and J ends were trimmed by 2 bases and 1 base, with 5 bases remaining between them. CDR3 length equals 12 residues. Full variable domain (outside the CDR3, taken from reference TRBV29-1 and TRBJ1-1): SAVISQKPSRDICQRGTSLTIQCQVDSQVTMMFWYRQQPGQSLTLIATANQGSEATYESGFVIDKFPISRPNLTFSTLTVSNMSPEDSSIYLCSVESGNTEAFFGQGTRLTVV.

In its sample, this clonotype was seen a few times. The chain employs TRBV12-3 or TRBV12-4 and TRBJ2-7; D is unresolved. Trimming cost V 6 bases and J 2 bases, with 17 bases left between them. The CDR3 has 15 residues. CDR3 sequence (DNA): TGTGCCAGCAGCCGAGGTGGGCCTGGCGCCTACGAGCAGTACTTC. This encodes CASSRGGPGAYEQYF.

This clonotype was detected only a few times. The V call is TRBV20-1, the J call TRBJ1-2; D gene unclear. The V end was cut by 4 bases, the J end by 8 bases, with 23 bases between. The CDR3 runs to 15 residues. Germline CDR1 and CDR2: DFQATT and SNEGSKA (reference sequence). CDR3 amino acids: CSATQSNTGDPGYTF. The CDR3 DNA sequence: TGCAGTGCTACTCAGTCTAATACTGGAGATCCCGGCTACACCTTC.

Worth noting for this clonotype: The junction departs from germline at one end; a sequencing error may be responsible. V usage is TRBV15 and J usage is TRBJ1-2; D is unclear. This CDR3 has 15 amino acids. Per germline, CDR1 LNHNV and CDR2 YYDKDF (reference sequence). CDR3 sequence reads: CATSREYDRFYGYIF. CDR3 nucleotides: TGTGCCACCAGCAGAGAATACGACCGATTCTATGGCTACATCTTC. Drawing the rest from reference TRBV15 and TRBJ1-2, the complete variable domain is DAMVIQNPRYQVTQFGKPVTLSCSQTLNHNVMYWYQQKSSQAPKLLFHYYDKDFNNEADTPDNFQSRRPNTSFCFLDIRSPGLGDTAMYLCATSREYDRFYGYIFGSGTRLTVV.

This clonotype has more than one count but fewer than ten. The chain carries TRBV10-2 and TRBJ1-1, with D unresolved. The germline V gene encodes CDR1 WSHSY and CDR2 SAAADI. V was shortened by 3 bases and J by 1 base, with 15 bases between the two germline ends. The CDR3 covers 16 residues. CDR3 sequence reads: CASSDRAGWANTEAFF. The CDR3 DNA reads TGCGCCAGCAGTGATAGGGCAGGATGGGCGAACACTGAAGCTTTCTTT.

This clonotype occurred a few times. The CDR3 loop reads CSARRTGIRYQPQHF. CDR3 in DNA: TGCAGTGCTAGAAGAACAGGGATTAGGTATCAGCCCCAGCATTTT. The V call is TRBV20-1, the J call TRBJ1-5; D is perhaps TRBD1 (6 bases). The germline CDR1 and CDR2 sequences are DFQATT and SNEGSKA (reference sequence). The CDR3 length is 15 residues. Trimming stripped 2 bases from V and 5 bases from J, with 16 bases between.

This rearrangement joins TRBV5-1 to TRBJ1-1; D uncertain. Germline assignment: CDR1 SGHRS and CDR2 YFSETQ. V was shortened by 4 bases and J by 4 bases, with 14 bases between the two germline ends. The CDR3 loop spans 14 amino acids. The CDR3 sequence is CASSLDPGSTEAFF. In DNA, the CDR3 is TGCGCCAGCAGCCTAGACCCGGGTTCCACTGAAGCTTTCTTT.

This clonotype was seen a few times. The rearrangement joins TRBV20-1 to TRBJ2-1, with 13 nucleotides matching TRBD2. Trimming at V came to 3 bases and at J to 3 bases, leaving 5 bases not matched to a gene. CDR1 and CDR2 (germline): DFQATT, SNEGSKA (reference sequence). The CDR3 loop spans 16 amino acids. CDR3 loop: CSASTRLAGGYNEQFF. The CDR3 region has the DNA TGCAGTGCTAGTACAAGACTAGCGGGGGGCTACAATGAGCAGTTCTTC.

About this clonotype itself: One end of the junction does not line up with germline, which may come from a read error. This sequence joins TRBV7-3 and TRBJ2-1; no definite D call. Germline-derived CDR1 and CDR2 are SGHTA and FQGTGA. There are 12 residues in the CDR3. CDR3 in amino acids: CARSSSLDEQFF. In DNA, the CDR3 is TGTGCCCGCAGCTCGTCCCTGGATGAGCAGTTCTTC.

This clonotype has more than one count but fewer than ten. This chain links TRBV7-2 with TRBJ2-1; 7 bases fit TRBD2. The CDR3 totals 15 residues. Germline CDR1 reads SGHTA; CDR2 reads FQGNSA. V was clipped by 3 bases and J by 9 bases; unmatched bases: 11. The CDR3 bases are TGTGCCAGCAGCTTTGGGACTACCGGGCTAGGTGAGCAGTTCTTC. It translates to CASSFGTTGLGEQFF.

A remark on this clonotype: A much larger clone lies a single base off, so this may be a read error. The V gene is TRBV4-1, the J gene TRBJ2-4; 9 bases line up with TRBD2. The DNA end favors TRBJ2-5, so the J call may be wrong. Germline V lookup: CDR1 MGHRA, CDR2 YSYEKL. The CDR3 extends over 15 amino acids. For the CDR3, the DNA is TGCACCAGCAGCCCACAGGGACTAGCTAAGGAGACCCAGTACTTC. This translates into CTSSPQGLAKETQYF.